These 17 T cell receptor beta chains were all obtained from the same sample, sequenced in a study of STAT5B mutations in CD4+ large granular lymphocyte leukemia. The data were produced by immunoSEQ multiplex PCR, yet TCRdb's version contains in-frame clones alone and is incomplete. This table holds roughly 21,000 clones, around 75% found once. The sequencing input was CD4+ T cells from blood buffy coats. Every receptor here comes from a human donor in good health.

This clone was observed a few times. The J gene is TRBJ1-5, the V gene TRBV27, with D possibly being TRBD1 (6 bases). Germline V CDR1 and CDR2: MNHEY, SMNVEV (reference sequence). The CDR3 covers 13 residues. V lost 5 bases and J 6 bases, leaving 11 bases between the germline ends. The CDR3 nucleotides are TGTGCCAGCAGTCAGGGGTCGGGTCAGCCCCAGCATTTT. Its translation: CASSQGSGQPQHF.

V gene TRBV5-1 combines with J gene TRBJ2-7; TRBD1 matches at 9 bases. Looked up from germline, CDR1 is SGHRS and CDR2 is YFSETQ. This CDR3 has 15 residues. V trimming: 0 bases; J trimming: 6 bases; junction bases outside the gene matches: 7. Here the CDR3 reads CASSLDALGQGEQYF. Written as DNA, the CDR3 is TGCGCCAGCAGCTTGGATGCCTTGGGACAGGGCGAGCAGTACTTC.

The chain carries TRBV27 and TRBJ2-7, with D tentatively TRBD1 (6 bases). This CDR3 has 14 residues. Germline CDR1 MNHEY, CDR2 SMNVEV (reference sequence). V was trimmed by 4 bases and J by 5 bases, leaving 15 bases between them. The CDR3 region is CASSSTGTVHEQYF. CDR3 DNA: TGTGCCAGCAGTTCTACAGGGACCGTCCACGAGCAGTACTTC.

In this sample, this clone turned up a few times. The V gene is TRBV2, the J gene TRBJ1-5; the D is unclear. The CDR3 spans 12 residues. Per germline, CDR1 SNHLY and CDR2 FYNNEI. The V and J ends lost 5 bases and 7 bases respectively, with 9 bases between them. CDR3 loop: CASSYSGQPQHF. The DNA of the CDR3 is TGTGCCAGCAGTTACAGCGGGCAGCCCCAGCATTTT.

The gene calls are TRBV18 and TRBJ1-1; perhaps TRBD1 as D (5 bases). The CDR3 loop spans 13 amino acids. The germline V and J ends were trimmed by 5 bases and 6 bases, with 13 bases remaining between them. CDR1 and CDR2 (germline): KGHSH, LQKENI. CDR3 nucleotides: TGTGCCAGCTCAGGGGGGGGGAGTCCTGAAGCTTTCTTT. Translating gives CASSGGGSPEAFF.

V gene TRBV5-4 combines with J gene TRBJ2-1; maybe TRBD2 (6 bases). The CDR3 has 15 residues. Germline V gene data show CDR1 as SGHNT and CDR2 as YYREEE (reference sequence). Trimming shortened V by 0 bases and J by 0 bases, and 7 bases separated the two germline ends. CDR3 amino acids: CASSLVADSYNEQFF. Written as DNA, the CDR3 is TGTGCCAGCAGCTTGGTAGCGGACTCCTACAATGAGCAGTTCTTC.

The rearrangement uses TRBV2 and TRBJ2-5, with TRBD2 matching 10 bases. The CDR3 is 17 amino acids. Trimming at V came to 7 bases and at J to 5 bases, leaving 16 bases not matched to a gene. Germline loops: CDR1 SNHLY, CDR2 FYNNEI. The CDR3 DNA reads as TGTGCCAGCATCCCCGGCCGATTAGCGGGAGGTCGGGAGACCCAGTACTTC. This encodes CASIPGRLAGGRETQYF.

This rearrangement joins TRBV6-6 to TRBJ1-1; a weak D match, TRBD1 (5 bases). Trimming left V 5 bases short and J 0 bases short, with 10 bases between. CDR1 and CDR2 from the germline V gene are MNHNY and SVGAGI (reference sequence). The CDR3 is 14 amino acids. The CDR3 is CASSRQYMNTEAFF. In DNA, the CDR3 is TGTGCCAGCAGTAGACAGTACATGAACACTGAAGCTTTCTTT.

This chain connects TRBV5-1 to TRBJ2-1; the match to TRBD2 covers 11 bases. Germline V gene lookup returns CDR1 SGHRS and CDR2 YFSETQ. The CDR3 loop spans 16 amino acids. The ends lost 3 bases at V and 4 bases at J; junction bases unmatched: 6. CDR3 residues: CASSSRTSGRYNEQFF. The DNA for the CDR3 is TGCGCCAGCAGCTCGAGGACTAGCGGGCGTTACAATGAGCAGTTCTTC.

The chain links TRBV5-4 to TRBJ1-2, with D hard to call. This CDR3 comprises 15 residues. V was shortened by 5 bases and J by 0 bases, with 14 bases between the two germline ends. Germline V CDR1 and CDR2: SGHNT, YYREEE (reference sequence). CDR3 region: CASRHGPVANYGYTF. CDR3 bases: TGTGCCAGCAGACATGGACCGGTAGCTAACTATGGCTACACCTTC.

DNA of the CDR3: TGTGCCAGCAGTACTCAGGTGGGGAGCTACGAGCAGTACTTC. It encodes CASSTQVGSYEQYF. J is TRBJ2-7 and V is TRBV28, with a weak D call TRBD2 (5 bases). From germline, CDR1 is MDHEN and CDR2 SYDVKM. This CDR3 has 14 residues. The V gene lost 5 bases and the J gene lost 3 bases, with 14 bases spanning the gap. Variable domain in full (rest from reference TRBV28 and TRBJ2-7): DVKVTQSSRYLVKRTGEKVFLECVQDMDHENMFWYRQDPGLGLRLIYFSYDVKMKEKGDIPEGYSVSREKKERFSLILESASTNQTSMYLCASSTQVGSYEQYFGPGTRLTVT.

The chain uses TRBV10-3 and TRBJ1-5; 8 bases line up with TRBD1. From germline, CDR1 is ENHRY and CDR2 SYGVKD. V lost 4 bases to trimming and J lost 6 bases; unmatched junction nucleotides: 17. The CDR3 consists of 18 residues. The CDR3 protein is CAISGTGTRGSIPQPQHF. The CDR3 nucleotides are TGTGCCATCAGTGGGACAGGGACGCGAGGCAGTATTCCTCAGCCCCAGCATTTT.

In its sample, this clone was seen once. The chain recombines TRBV11-3 with TRBJ1-3; 7 bases line up with TRBD1. The CDR3 runs 14 residues. V was clipped by 5 bases and J by 4 bases; unmatched bases: 5. Germline loops: CDR1 SGHNT, CDR2 YENEEA. The chain's CDR3 is CASSPTGKGNTIYF. The CDR3 nucleotides are TGTGCCAGCAGCCCGACAGGGAAAGGAAACACCATATATTTT.

The chain carries TRBV5-6 and TRBJ2-5; 8 positions agree with TRBD2. The assigned J gene may be wrong: the sequence end matches TRBJ2-7 better. Germline V gene data show CDR1 as SGHDT and CDR2 as YYEEEE. This CDR3 is 15 amino acids long. The CDR3 sequence: CASSFGRGRTGEQYF. The CDR3 DNA reads as TGTGCCAGCAGCTTTGGTCGCGGGAGGACTGGCGAGCAGTACTTC.

This chain joins TRBV28 and TRBJ2-3; D is possibly TRBD1 (6 bases). V lost 6 bases and J 2 bases, leaving 15 bases between the germline ends. The CDR3 loop spans 15 amino acids. Germline CDR1 MDHEN, CDR2 SYDVKM. The CDR3 coding sequence is TGTGCCAGCAGGCGAATCGGGACATACACAGATACGCAGTATTTT. Translating it yields CASRRIGTYTDTQYF.

The J gene is TRBJ2-1, the V gene TRBV6-1; D is ambiguous. The CDR3 has 12 residues. Trimming removed 5 bases at V and 7 bases at J, with 9 bases between. Germline V gene data show CDR1 as MNHNS and CDR2 as SASEGT. In DNA, the CDR3 is TGTGCCAGCAGTAAAGTGGGGAATGAGCAGTTCTTC. This codes for CASSKVGNEQFF.

V and J are TRBV11-2 and TRBJ2-6, with D possibly matching TRBD1 (5 bases). V was pared by 4 bases and J by 3 bases, with 16 bases between. Per the germline V gene, CDR1 is SGHAT and CDR2 is FQNNGV. The CDR3 runs 17 residues. The CDR3 reads CASSSLRQGNGANVLTF. The CDR3 nucleotides are TGTGCCAGCAGCTCTCTTAGGCAGGGAAATGGGGCCAACGTCCTGACTTTC.